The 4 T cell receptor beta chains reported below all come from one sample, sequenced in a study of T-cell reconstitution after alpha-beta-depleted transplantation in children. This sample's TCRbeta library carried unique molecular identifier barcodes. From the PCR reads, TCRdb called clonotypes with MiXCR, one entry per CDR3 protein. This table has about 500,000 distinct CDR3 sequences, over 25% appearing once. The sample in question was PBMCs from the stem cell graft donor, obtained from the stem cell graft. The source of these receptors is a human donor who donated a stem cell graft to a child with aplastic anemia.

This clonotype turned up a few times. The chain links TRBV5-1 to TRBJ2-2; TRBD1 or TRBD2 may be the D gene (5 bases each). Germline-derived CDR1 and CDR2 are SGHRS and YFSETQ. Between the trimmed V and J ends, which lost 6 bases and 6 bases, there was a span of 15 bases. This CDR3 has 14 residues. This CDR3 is CASTEGESAGELFF. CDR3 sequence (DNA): TGCGCCAGCACCGAAGGGGAGTCGGCCGGGGAGCTGTTTTTT.

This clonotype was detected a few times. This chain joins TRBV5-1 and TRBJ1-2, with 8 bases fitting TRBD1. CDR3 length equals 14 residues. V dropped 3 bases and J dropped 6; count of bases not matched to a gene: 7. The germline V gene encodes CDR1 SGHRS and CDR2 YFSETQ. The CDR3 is CASSYPGTGDGYTF. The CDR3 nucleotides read TGCGCCAGCAGCTACCCCGGGACAGGCGATGGCTACACCTTC.

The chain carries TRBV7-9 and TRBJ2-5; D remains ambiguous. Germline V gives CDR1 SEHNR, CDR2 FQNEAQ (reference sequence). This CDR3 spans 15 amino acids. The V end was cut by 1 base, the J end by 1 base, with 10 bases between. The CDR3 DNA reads TGTGCCAGCAGCTTAGGACCCAACGTCCAAGAGACCCAGTACTTC. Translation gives CASSLGPNVQETQYF. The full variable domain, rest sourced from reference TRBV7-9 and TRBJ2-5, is DTGVSQNPRHKITKRGQNVTFRCDPISEHNRLYWYRQTLGQGPEFLTYFQNEAQLEKSRLLSDRFSAERPKGSFSTLEIQRTEQGDSAMYLCASSLGPNVQETQYFGPGTRLLVL.

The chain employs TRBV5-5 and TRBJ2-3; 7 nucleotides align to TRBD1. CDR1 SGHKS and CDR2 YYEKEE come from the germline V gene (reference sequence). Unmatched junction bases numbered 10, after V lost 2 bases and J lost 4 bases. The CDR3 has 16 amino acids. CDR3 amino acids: CASSFYRGEAADTQYF. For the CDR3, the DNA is TGTGCCAGCAGCTTCTACAGGGGTGAAGCAGCAGATACGCAGTATTTT.